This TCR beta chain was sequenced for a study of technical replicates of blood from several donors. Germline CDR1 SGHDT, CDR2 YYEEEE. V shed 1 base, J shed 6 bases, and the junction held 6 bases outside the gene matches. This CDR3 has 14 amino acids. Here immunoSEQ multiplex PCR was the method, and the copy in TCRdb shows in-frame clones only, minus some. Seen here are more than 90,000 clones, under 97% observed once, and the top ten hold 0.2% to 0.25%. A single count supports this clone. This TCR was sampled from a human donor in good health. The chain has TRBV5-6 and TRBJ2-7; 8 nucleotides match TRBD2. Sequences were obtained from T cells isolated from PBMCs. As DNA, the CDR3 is TGTGCCAGCAGCTTGTGGGTAGCGGGAACCGAGCAGTACTTC. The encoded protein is CASSLWVAGTEQYF.